Many counts were recorded for the clone carrying this T cell receptor (beta chain). The antigen remains unidentified. These data are taken from a study of CD8 T cells in ankylosing spondylitis. Study-level points and caveats: Reports say disease-linked clones showed up significantly more in matched ankylosing spondylitis synovial fluid.

One entry per CDR3 protein, called by TCRdb with MiXCR from the 5' RACE reads. This table holds a few hundred thousand distinct CDR3 sequences, about 10% found once. The germline V gene has CDR1 SQVTM and CDR2 ANQGSEA. The CDR3 consists of 17 residues. Trimming left V 3 bases short and J 6 bases short, with 24 bases between. The genes are TRBV29-1 and TRBJ1-5; tentatively, D is TRBD1 (5 bases). The sequence derives from a male donor with ankylosing spondylitis or in good health (not recorded which). Specimen: blood, either unsorted or a sorted T cell fraction (not recorded which). This CDR3 is CSVDLVRGVPPIQPQHF. CDR3 DNA: TGCAGCGTTGATTTGGTGAGGGGAGTTCCCCCAATTCAGCCCCAGCATTTT.